A single sample is the source of the 2 T cell receptor beta chains below, sequenced in a study of cytomegalovirus exposure and HLA in healthy donors. This PCR relied on a set of 60 Vbeta primers and 13 Jbeta primers. The method was immunoSEQ multiplex PCR; TCRdb's version includes in-frame clones alone and lacks a portion of them. Of more than 70,000 clones in the sample, over 60% were seen once. Sample: PBMCs. The receptors stem from a man aged 35-49 years in good health and CMV-seronegative.

The gene calls are TRBV12-5 and TRBJ1-2; TRBD1 matches 7 bases. The CDR3 consists of 15 residues. J was trimmed by 8 bases and V by 6 bases; bases with no gene match: 15. CDR1 is LGHNT and CDR2 is FRNRAP in the germline V gene. The CDR3 region is CASGVPGKGAGGYTF. Written as DNA, the CDR3 is TGTGCTAGTGGAGTTCCCGGGAAGGGGGCTGGGGGCTACACCTTC. Looking up the rest from reference TRBV12-5 and TRBJ1-2 gives the full variable domain: DARVTQTPRHKVTEMGQEVTMRCQPILGHNTVFWYRQTMMQGLELLAYFRNRAPLDDSGMPKDRFSAEMPDATLATLKIQPSEPRDSAVYFCASGVPGKGAGGYTFGSGTRLTVV.

The V call is TRBV10-3, the J call TRBJ2-5; 8 bases are shared with TRBD1. CDR3 length equals 13 residues. From germline, CDR1 is ENHRY and CDR2 SYGVKD. With 6 bases clipped from V and 3 bases from J, the junction kept 3 bases outside the gene matches. This chain's CDR3 is CAIRQGQEETQYF. The DNA of the CDR3 is TGTGCCATCAGGCAGGGACAGGAAGAGACCCAGTACTTC.